The 10 T cell receptor beta chains below come from one sample, sequenced in a study of T cell repertoires in aging, cancer and after chemotherapy. The template was genomic DNA from peripheral blood, not RNA. Rearranged V-D-J TRB sequences were amplified with a mixed TRB-A/B primer pool. TCRdb passed the multiplex PCR reads through MiXCR, listing each CDR3 protein once. The profile shows thousands of distinct CDR3 sequences, around 44% of them singletons. The sequencing input was blood. These receptors all stem from a human donor with a solid tumor.

The chain combines TRBV18 with TRBJ2-7; D is undetermined. From germline, CDR1 is KGHSH and CDR2 LQKENI. V dropped 4 bases and J dropped 5 bases, with 9 bases sitting between them. The CDR3 is 12 amino acids. The CDR3 is CASSQATHEQYF. The CDR3, as DNA: TGTGCCAGCTCACAGGCAACGCACGAGCAGTACTTC.

The DNA for the CDR3 is TGTGCCAGCAGTTTATTTCCGAATCAAGAGACCCAGTACTTC. Protein: CASSLFPNQETQYF. J is TRBJ2-5 and V is TRBV12-3 or TRBV12-4; D is ambiguous. CDR3 length: 14 residues. V was trimmed by 2 bases and J by 2 bases, leaving 9 bases between them.

The sample holds a few counts of this clonotype. V gene TRBV27 combines with J gene TRBJ2-2; maybe TRBD1 (7 bases). From germline, CDR1 is MNHEY and CDR2 SMNVEV (reference sequence). CDR3 length equals 15 residues. V lost 7 bases and J lost 4, with 16 bases in between. This CDR3 is CASKPGGRTTGELFF. DNA of the CDR3: TGTGCCAGCAAGCCAGGGGGGCGGACCACCGGGGAGCTGTTTTTT.

The chain couples TRBV20-1 to TRBJ1-1, with D maybe TRBD1 (6 bases). This CDR3 contains 14 residues. Germline V gene lookup returns CDR1 DFQATT and CDR2 SNEGSKA (reference sequence). Trimming took 8 bases from V and 10 from J, leaving 26 bases between them. The CDR3 region has the DNA TGCAGTACACTACGCCCGACAGGCGTCGGAGTAGCTTTCTTT. Translated, it gives CSTLRPTGVGVAFF.

This clonotype appeared a few times. CDR3 DNA sequence: TGTGCCAGCAGCTTACAGGGGGACTCTTTAGGGGCAGATACGCAGTATTTT. It codes for CASSLQGDSLGADTQYF. The chain links TRBV7-6 to TRBJ2-3; the D gene is possibly TRBD1 (7 bases). Between the trimmed V and J ends, which lost 2 bases and 4 bases, there was a span of 19 bases. Germline values: CDR1 SGHVS, CDR2 FNYEAQ. The CDR3 consists of 17 residues.

This clonotype was counted a few times. The DNA of the CDR3 is TGTGCCAGTAGTGACAGGGGGCATGAGCAGTTCTTC. It encodes CASSDRGHEQFF. This rearrangement joins TRBV19 to TRBJ2-1; 10 positions agree with TRBD1. Trimming took 5 bases from V and 8 from J; bases not matched to a gene: 0. Looked up from germline, CDR1 is LNHDA and CDR2 is SQIVND (reference sequence). This CDR3 has 12 residues.

CDR3: CASSLGVGTGGHEQYF. As DNA, the CDR3 is TGTGCCAGCAGCTTAGGAGTCGGGACAGGGGGCCACGAGCAGTACTTC. V and J are TRBV11-2 and TRBJ2-7; 12 nucleotides align to TRBD1. This CDR3 is 16 amino acids long. Germline V gene data show CDR1 as SGHAT and CDR2 as FQNNGV. Germline trimming cut 1 base from V and 5 bases from J; bases unmatched to any gene: 6. Filled out from reference TRBV11-2 and TRBJ2-7, the complete variable domain reads EAGVAQSPRYKIIEKRQSVAFWCNPISGHATLYWYQQILGQGPKLLIQFQNNGVVDDSQLPKDRFSAERLKGVDSTLKIQPAKLEDSAVYLCASSLGVGTGGHEQYFGPGTRLTVT.

V is TRBV28 and J is TRBJ2-1; D perhaps matches TRBD1 (5 bases). The CDR3 totals 14 residues. The V end was cut by 2 bases, the J end by 9 bases, with 14 bases between. Germline CDR1 reads MDHEN; CDR2 reads SYDVKM. CDR3 DNA sequence: TGTGCCAGCAGTTTAGGGCAGGGCCGTGGTGAGCAGTTCTTC. As protein: CASSLGQGRGEQFF.

The V and J genes are TRBV11-2 and TRBJ2-1, with D unresolved. From germline, CDR1 is SGHAT and CDR2 FQNNGV. CDR3 length: 14 residues. Deletions cut 5 bases from V and 6 bases from J, with 14 bases between. The CDR3, as DNA: TGTGCCAGCAGCCTTGGGATCAGTTTCAATGAGCAGTTCTTC. This gives the protein CASSLGISFNEQFF.

The chain links TRBV6-1 to TRBJ2-5; D may correspond to TRBD1 or TRBD2 (5 bases each). The V gene's germline CDR1 is MNHNS and CDR2 SASEGT. V dropped 4 bases and J dropped 5 bases, with 11 bases sitting between them. The CDR3 totals 13 residues. CDR3 region: CASSVSGLETQYF. CDR3 nucleotide sequence: TGTGCCAGCAGTGTGTCGGGGCTGGAGACCCAGTACTTC.